This TCR beta chain was documented in a study of cytomegalovirus exposure and HLA in healthy donors. This table comes from immunoSEQ multiplex PCR, and its TCRdb copy is limited to in-frame clones, with some not included. The data contain 55,000 to 75,000 clones, just under 95% of them seen just once; the ten biggest clones take up about 4.4%. The study, taken as a whole, reports: The authors listed some 160 TCR beta chains as cytomegalovirus-associated. The classifier was said to identify cytomegalovirus status with high specificity and sensitivity.

Deletions cut 8 bases from V and 2 bases from J, with 10 bases between. CDR3 length equals 12 residues. CDR1 and CDR2 (germline): SGHTA, FQGNSA. On this clone itself: Its matching antigen is unknown.

The source is a man younger than 35 in good health and CMV-seropositive. This chain joins TRBV7-2 and TRBJ2-7; possibly TRBD2 for D (5 bases). Sequencing used PBMCs. CDR3 nucleotides: TGTGCCAGCGGACTTCGTCCCTACGAGCAGTACTTC. This encodes CASGLRPYEQYF.